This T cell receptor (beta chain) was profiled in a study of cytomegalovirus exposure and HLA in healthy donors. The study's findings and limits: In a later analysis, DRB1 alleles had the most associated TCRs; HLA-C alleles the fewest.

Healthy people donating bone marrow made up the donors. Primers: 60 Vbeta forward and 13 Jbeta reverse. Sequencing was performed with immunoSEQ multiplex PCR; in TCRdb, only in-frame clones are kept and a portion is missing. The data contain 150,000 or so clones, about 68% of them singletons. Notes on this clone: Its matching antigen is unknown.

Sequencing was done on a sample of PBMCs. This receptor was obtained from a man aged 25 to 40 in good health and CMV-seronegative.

CDR3 region: CASRETGEAFF. Here the CDR3 DNA reads TGTGCCAGCAGGGAGACAGGTGAAGCTTTCTTT. The rearrangement uses TRBV6-6 and TRBJ1-1; possibly TRBD1 for D (6 bases). Between the trimmed V and J ends, which lost 6 bases and 7 bases, there was a span of 9 bases. The CDR3 length is 11 residues. The germline gives CDR1 MNHNY, CDR2 SVGAGI (reference sequence).